This TCR beta chain was captured by sequencing in a study of blood T cell repertoires in COVID-19. As originally analysed: The authors estimated nucleated cell counts from reference gene primer amplification. The repertoire was sequenced with immunoSEQ multiplex PCR; TCRdb's copy has only in-frame clones and lacks some. The D gene and trimming were derived from the DNA, and the V and J assignments and clone size from that table. The sample lists fewer than 500,000 clones, around 87% occurring once. This CDR3 has 15 residues. Trimming pared 4 bases from V and 4 bases from J, leaving 17 bases between. CDR1 is LNHDA and CDR2 is SQIVND in the germline V gene (reference sequence).

The material sequenced was PBMCs or T cells enriched from blood (not recorded which). This clonotype was sampled from a woman aged 18-29 years who had recovered from COVID-19. The chain links TRBV19 to TRBJ2-7; D gene uncertain. The CDR3 DNA follows: TGTGCCAGTAGTAGAAGTTATGCAGGAAGTTACGAGCAGTACTTC. Its translation is CASSRSYAGSYEQYF. Filled out from reference TRBV19 and TRBJ2-7, the complete variable domain reads DGGITQSPKYLFRKEGQNVTLSCEQNLNHDAMYWYRQDPGQGLRLIYYSQIVNDFQKGDIAEGYSVSREKKESFPLTVTSAQKNPTAFYLCASSRSYAGSYEQYFGPGTRLTVT.